One sample yielded the 28 T cell receptor beta chains listed below, sequenced in a study of CD8 T cells in Susac syndrome. RNA, at about 0.45 to 1 ug, was reverse transcribed with random hexamers. Each CDR3 protein is one row after TCRdb ran MiXCR on the immunoSEQ multiplex PCR reads. The sample holds hundreds of thousands of distinct CDR3 sequences, about 95% seen once. Sequencing was carried out using CD4+ T cells from PBMCs. Every receptor here comes from a human donor with multiple sclerosis.

The chain carries TRBV11-3 and TRBJ2-1; no definite D call. Germline CDR1 is SGHNT and CDR2 is YENEEA. The CDR3 contains 13 residues. The V gene lost 3 bases and the J gene lost 9 bases, with 12 bases spanning the gap. The chain's CDR3 is CASSFRGAAEQFF. In DNA, the CDR3 is TGTGCCAGCAGCTTTAGAGGTGCAGCTGAGCAGTTCTTC.

The V gene is TRBV29-1, the J gene TRBJ2-3; D remains unclear. Trimming removed 7 bases at V and 2 bases at J, with 16 bases between. Per the germline V gene, CDR1 is SQVTM and CDR2 is ANQGSEA. This CDR3 contains 14 residues. The CDR3 region is CSAQVVGPTDTQYF. In nucleotides, the CDR3 is TGCAGCGCCCAAGTGGTGGGCCCCACAGATACGCAGTATTTT.

The chain carries TRBV7-3 and TRBJ1-3, with TRBD1 as a possible D gene (5 bases). The ends were cut back, 5 bases at V and 0 bases at J, with 14 bases in the middle. CDR3 length: 16 residues. Germline loops: CDR1 SGHTA, CDR2 FQGTGA. CDR3 loop: CASSPRDVGSGNTIYF. The CDR3 nucleotides read TGTGCCAGCAGCCCTCGGGACGTTGGCTCTGGAAACACCATATATTTT.

The chain employs TRBV20-1 and TRBJ2-2, with TRBD1 matching 9 bases. The V gene end was trimmed by 6 bases and the J gene end by 8 bases; junction bases not matched to a gene: 13. The CDR3 length is 15 residues. Germline V CDR1 and CDR2: DFQATT, SNEGSKA (reference sequence). CDR3 sequence: CSAHPEQGAPGELFF. The CDR3 bases are TGCAGTGCCCATCCGGAACAGGGGGCGCCTGGGGAGCTGTTTTTT.

The chain has TRBV19 and TRBJ1-5; 10 nucleotides line up with TRBD1. The junction had 7 bases not matched to a gene; V was cut back by 6 bases and J by 2 bases. Germline-derived CDR1 and CDR2 are LNHDA and SQIVND (reference sequence). CDR3 size: 16 residues. CDR3 coding DNA: TGTGCCAGTAGCTGGGGGGACAGGGGAGGCAATCAGCCCCAGCATTTT. It encodes CASSWGDRGGNQPQHF.

This chain uses TRBV29-1 with TRBJ2-2; 7 nucleotides align to TRBD1. Germline trimming cut 6 bases from V and 4 bases from J; bases unmatched to any gene: 5. The CDR3 sequence is 13 residues long. In germline, CDR1 is SQVTM, CDR2 ANQGSEA. The CDR3, as DNA: TGCAGCGTAGGGACAGTTAGCACCGGGGAGCTGTTTTTT. This sequence encodes CSVGTVSTGELFF.

The chain has TRBV6-1 and TRBJ2-5; 7 positions agree with TRBD1. The germline V gene encodes CDR1 MNHNS and CDR2 SASEGT. The V segment lost 6 bases and the J segment 0 bases; nucleotides outside the gene matches: 4. The CDR3 has 14 residues. The CDR3 reads CASRPDRHQETQYF. CDR3 bases: TGTGCCAGCAGACCGGACAGGCACCAAGAGACCCAGTACTTC.

The CDR3 loop is CASKRRHHSYEQYV. CDR3 coding DNA: TGTGCCAGCAAAAGACGGCACCACTCCTACGAGCAGTACGTC. This chain uses TRBV6-4 with TRBJ2-7; D is undetermined. Germline V gene sequence: CDR1 MRHNA, CDR2 SNTAGT. The CDR3 is made up of 14 amino acids. The germline V and J ends were trimmed by 7 bases and 0 bases, with 13 bases remaining between them.

In its sample, this clonotype was seen once. V usage is TRBV2 and J usage is TRBJ1-1, with D possibly TRBD1 on 5 matching bases. Germline CDR1 SNHLY, CDR2 FYNNEI. The CDR3 has 12 residues. V gave up 10 bases and J gave up 0 bases, with 9 bases separating them. CDR3 sequence reads: CATSGMNTEAFF. The CDR3 DNA reads as TGTGCCACCTCAGGGATGAACACTGAAGCTTTCTTT.

The CDR3 nucleotides are TGCAGCGTGCTCAGGGGGGCTAATGAAAAACTGTTTTTT. It is translated as CSVLRGANEKLFF. V and J are TRBV29-1 and TRBJ1-4; 7 nucleotides match TRBD1. This CDR3 has 13 amino acids. The germline gives CDR1 SQVTM, CDR2 ANQGSEA. Unmatched junction bases numbered 4, after V lost 6 bases and J lost 3 bases.

The chain recombines TRBV3-1 with TRBJ2-3; D is unclear. This CDR3 spans 12 amino acids. Trimming pared 4 bases from V and 3 bases from J, leaving 5 bases between. CDR1 is LGHDT and CDR2 is YNNKEL in the germline V gene (reference sequence). Here the CDR3 reads CASSLETDTQYF. For the CDR3, the DNA is TGTGCCAGCAGCCTAGAAACAGATACGCAGTATTTT.

J is TRBJ1-1 and V is TRBV29-1; no clear D. The CDR3 runs 13 residues. V lost 3 bases and J lost 0, with 8 bases in between. Germline lookup yields CDR1 SQVTM and CDR2 ANQGSEA. The CDR3 nucleotides read TGCAGCGTTGACGGTCAGCTGAACACTGAAGCTTTCTTT. Its protein is CSVDGQLNTEAFF.

This chain links TRBV12-3 or TRBV12-4 with TRBJ1-6, with 8 bases aligning to TRBD1. The CDR3 is 13 amino acids. The V gene end was trimmed by 5 bases and the J gene end by 11 bases; junction bases not matched to a gene: 5. The CDR3 sequence is CASSPTGETPLHF. CDR3 DNA sequence: TGTGCCAGCAGTCCGACAGGGGAGACACCCCTCCACTTT.

The chain combines TRBV7-9 with TRBJ2-5; no clear D gene. The germline CDR1 and CDR2 sequences are SEHNR and FQNEAQ (reference sequence). There are 13 residues in the CDR3. Trimming stripped 2 bases from V and 2 bases from J, with 6 bases between. CDR3 nucleotides: TGTGCCAGCAGCTTATTTCAACAAGAGACCCAGTACTTC. Its protein product is CASSLFQQETQYF.

The CDR3 DNA reads as TGCAGTGCTACGGTCCCTGACTGGAACAATGAGCAGTTCTTC. Translation: CSATVPDWNNEQFF. The chain links TRBV20-1 to TRBJ2-1; D unresolved. The CDR3 contains 14 residues. Germline lookup yields CDR1 DFQATT and CDR2 SNEGSKA (reference sequence). The V end was cut by 4 bases, the J end by 5 bases, with 15 bases between.

The chain links TRBV18 to TRBJ1-1; D is possibly TRBD1 (5 bases). Germline CDR1 reads KGHSH; CDR2 reads LQKENI. Trimming cost V 1 base and J 6 bases, with 9 bases left between them. The CDR3 runs to 13 residues. The CDR3: CASSPQGIAEAFF. CDR3 nucleotide sequence: TGTGCCAGCTCACCACAGGGGATAGCTGAAGCTTTCTTT.

The genes are TRBV14 and TRBJ1-2, with no clear D. V gave up 3 bases and J gave up 3 bases, with 11 bases separating them. CDR1 is SGHDN, CDR2 FVKESK, per germline. This CDR3 has 14 amino acids. The chain's CDR3 is CASSHLEGHYGYTF. CDR3 DNA: TGTGCCAGCAGCCACCTCGAAGGTCACTATGGCTACACCTTC.

The chain links TRBV29-1 to TRBJ1-2; tentative D call: TRBD1 (5 bases). The CDR3 spans 11 residues. Germline CDR1 and CDR2: SQVTM and ANQGSEA. DNA of the CDR3: TGCACCGCGGGAGGGCAGGGTGGCTACACCTTC. Translation gives CTAGGQGGYTF.

The V gene is TRBV18, the J gene TRBJ1-4; D is ambiguous. The CDR3 consists of 13 residues. V dropped 6 bases and J dropped 5 bases, with 10 bases sitting between them. Germline CDR1 and CDR2: KGHSH and LQKENI. The CDR3 nucleotides are TGTGCCAGCTCTCCAGTCGGCAATGAAAAACTGTTTTTT. This codes for CASSPVGNEKLFF.

The CDR3 region has the DNA TGTGCCAGCAGTCCCCATGGAGGGGGGAAAGAGACCCAGTACTTC. Translation: CASSPHGGGKETQYF. The chain employs TRBV12-3 or TRBV12-4 and TRBJ2-5, with D perhaps being TRBD1 or TRBD2 (6 bases each). The CDR3 length is 15 residues. Trimming cost V 5 bases and J 3 bases, with 16 bases left between them.

The V and J genes are TRBV24-1 and TRBJ2-3; the D is unclear. The CDR3 is 18 amino acids. Germline lookup yields CDR1 KGHDR and CDR2 SFDVKD. Trimming pared 0 bases from V and 5 bases from J, leaving 20 bases between. The chain's CDR3 is CATSDLGSTRPILDTQYF. The DNA for the CDR3 is TGTGCCACCAGTGATTTGGGGTCCACTCGCCCGATCCTAGATACGCAGTATTTT.

The chain has TRBV30 and TRBJ1-6, with D perhaps matching TRBD1 (5 bases). The V gene's germline CDR1 is GTSNPN and CDR2 SVGIG (reference sequence). Trimming cost V 3 bases and J 7 bases, with 10 bases left between them. The CDR3 has 13 amino acids. The DNA for the CDR3 is TGTGCCTGGAGGGGACGGGAAAATTCACCCCTCCACTTT. It specifies CAWRGRENSPLHF.

The V gene is TRBV4-1, the J gene TRBJ1-1; no firm D call. Trimming cost V 0 bases and J 3 bases, with 14 bases left between them. The CDR3 covers 16 residues. CDR1 and CDR2 from the germline V gene are MGHRA and YSYEKL. In DNA form, the CDR3 reads TGCGCCAGCAGCCAAGACGGGCTCCCCGTGGACACTGAAGCTTTCTTT. It is translated as CASSQDGLPVDTEAFF.

The V gene is TRBV20-1, the J gene TRBJ1-5; D unresolved. The CDR3 is 13 residues long. V was trimmed by 6 bases and J by 0 bases, leaving 9 bases between them. CDR1 is DFQATT, CDR2 SNEGSKA, per germline (reference sequence). This chain's CDR3 is CSAVLHSNQPQHF. DNA for the CDR3: TGCAGTGCCGTCCTCCATAGCAATCAGCCCCAGCATTTT.

The V gene is TRBV3-1, the J gene TRBJ1-1; D gene uncertain. Trimming took off 0 bases at V and 8 bases at J, with 10 bases between the two ends. The germline gives CDR1 LGHDT, CDR2 YNNKEL (reference sequence). This CDR3 contains 13 residues. The CDR3 loop reads CASSQELTVEAFF. In DNA form, the CDR3 reads TGTGCCAGCAGCCAAGAGCTAACAGTAGAAGCTTTCTTT.

A single count supports this clonotype. This sequence joins TRBV12-3 or TRBV12-4 and TRBJ2-2, with 8 bases matching TRBD1. The trim removed 7 bases at V and 6 bases at J, leaving 7 bases unmatched. The CDR3 runs 14 residues. The CDR3 nucleotides read TGTGCCAGCACGCGGGACAGGTTAGCCGGGGAGCTGTTTTTT. Its protein product is CASTRDRLAGELFF.

V usage is TRBV11-2 and J usage is TRBJ2-1, with D possibly being TRBD1 or TRBD2 (5 bases each). The CDR3 length is 13 residues. Germline V gene lookup returns CDR1 SGHAT and CDR2 FQNNGV. With 5 bases removed from V and 5 bases from J, the gap between germline ends came to 10 bases. CDR3 loop: CASSPWDDNEQFF. The CDR3 DNA reads as TGTGCCAGCAGCCCGTGGGACGACAATGAGCAGTTCTTC.

The rearrangement links TRBV3-1 to TRBJ2-3; 9 positions match TRBD2. CDR3 size: 17 residues. The junction had 13 bases not matched to a gene; V was cut back by 4 bases and J by 5 bases. In germline, CDR1 is LGHDT, CDR2 YNNKEL (reference sequence). The CDR3 spells CASSLRASGGRLDTQYF. In DNA, the CDR3 is TGTGCCAGCAGCCTGAGGGCCAGCGGGGGGCGTTTAGATACGCAGTATTTT.